This T cell receptor beta chain was sequenced for a study of Graves' ophthalmopathy and Graves' hyperthyroidism. Study at large: Absence of ophthalmopathy within 18 months of follow-up defined stable hyperthyroidism.

The sequenced template was RNA, covering the TCR beta CDR3 region. The authors performed first-round RT-PCR with HTBI primers and then a second-round multiplex PCR. TCRdb re-analysed the multiplex PCR reads in MiXCR, keeping a single row per CDR3 protein. The sample has around 1.1 million distinct CDR3 sequences; about two fifths are singletons. This clonotype was detected many times. New diagnoses, under 2 months' duration, and ages 18 to 65 characterized the hyperthyroidism patients. Clinical symptoms, serum thyroxine, TRAb, thyroid ultrasound and orbital computed tomography determined diagnosis. The germline V and J ends were trimmed by 4 bases and 4 bases, with 7 bases remaining between them. This CDR3 is 12 amino acids long. Germline V gives CDR1 SGHTA, CDR2 FQGNSA.

Specimen: peripheral blood or thyroid tissue (not recorded which). V and J are TRBV7-2 and TRBJ1-1; D remains ambiguous. The TCR originated in an adult man with Graves' hyperthyroidism. CDR3 sequence: CASSSWVTEAFF. For the CDR3, the DNA is TGTGCCAGCAGCTCGTGGGTCACTGAAGCTTTCTTT.